The T cell receptor (beta chain) described here comes from a study of memory CD8 T cells in hepatitis C reinfection. Assay used: immunoSEQ multiplex PCR; TCRdb lists only in-frame clones, some missing. This table holds 45,000 to 50,000 clones, roughly nine tenths found once. The germline V gene has CDR1 SGDLS and CDR2 YYNGEE. The V end lost 4 bases, the J end lost 5 bases, and 8 bases lay between the germline ends. CDR3 size: 12 residues. The time point denotes: late/post reinfection, 12 to 24 weeks after detection. TCR sequencing was done directly ex vivo on sorted cells, without expansion in vitro. Sequencing was done on a sample of naive CD8+ T cells sorted from blood. The chain links TRBV9 to TRBJ2-3; D call uncertain. The clonotype comes from a man aged 18 to 35 with hepatitis C virus infection. The DNA of the CDR3 is TGTGCCAGCAGCTCCTCGGGAGATACGCAGTATTTT. It translates to CASSSSGDTQYF.